Many counts were recorded for the clone carrying this TCR beta chain. Its matching antigen is unknown. This sample was included in a study of T cells after yellow fever vaccination. The study, taken as a whole, reports: After the booster, 96% of CD4 and more than 85% of CD8 primary-response clones were re-detected.

The CDR3 is made up of 12 amino acids. Germline V gene sequence: CDR1 LGHDT, CDR2 YNNKEL (reference sequence). Trimming removed 6 bases from V and 4 bases from J, with 8 bases in between. TCRdb reanalysed the 5' RACE reads using MiXCR and keeps one entry per CDR3 protein. The table shows about 130,000 distinct CDR3 sequences, with under 8% occurring only once. The chain links TRBV3-1 to TRBJ2-3, with D perhaps matching TRBD1 (5 bases). The sample in question was CD4+ T cells sorted from PBMCs, obtained approximately 11 days after the first yellow fever vaccination. The origin of this receptor is a man younger than 30 who received the YFV17D yellow fever vaccine. DNA for the CDR3: TGTGCCAGCAGAGGGGCCGCAGATACGCAGTATTTT. This translates into CASRGAADTQYF.